The rows below give T cell receptor beta chains drawn from one sample of a study of blood T cells in healthy people across ages. Each CDR3 protein is one row after TCRdb ran MiXCR on the 5' RACE reads. The repertoire consists of 1.6 million or so distinct CDR3 sequences, with about 32% occurring once and the leading ten covering about 11%. The specimen sequenced was blood. The receptors were gathered from a woman under 40 in good health. Both conserved end residues are part of each CDR3. Expanded clones get a size class; other rows say once, few or many, or leave the size out.

j_call cdr3_length v_call clone_size cdr3_aa
TRBJ2-1 16 TRBV7-3 . CASSLRTSGGAYEQFF
TRBJ2-7 15 TRBV5-1 . CASSLVTGPLNEQYF
TRBJ1-1 14 TRBV4-2 few CASSVRGSYHEAFF
TRBJ2-5 11 TRBV20-1 few CSARAWETQYF
TRBJ1-2 10 TRBV25-1 few CASWDYGYTF
TRBJ1-2 15 TRBV6-2/TRBV6-3 . CASSDVAGASYGYTF
TRBJ2-1 14 TRBV4-1 many CASSQIDPNNEQFF
TRBJ2-1 16 TRBV4-1 few CASSLFVGGRAGEQFF
TRBJ2-1 15 TRBV19 . CATAFNRAPGNEQFF
TRBJ2-1 13 TRBV18 . CASSPFRDNEQFF
TRBJ1-1 15 TRBV4-2 few CASSQAGQGNTEAFF
TRBJ2-1 15 TRBV7-6 few CASSLLAGVLNEQFF
TRBJ2-1 11 TRBV20-1 . CSVLTYNEQFF
TRBJ1-2 13 TRBV5-6 . CASSLNPVGGYTF
TRBJ2-5 13 TRBV7-2 . CAARRGPQETQYF
TRBJ1-2 15 TRBV20-1 . CSARDPGTENYGYTF
TRBJ2-1 16 TRBV7-3 . CASSFYREGSYNEQFF
TRBJ2-3 19 TRBV6-1 few CASRPAGLAGGPIYDTQYF
TRBJ1-5 15 TRBV21-1 . CASSQRGRFNQPQHF
TRBJ1-2 12 TRBV29-1 . CSPETVGVGYTF
TRBJ2-7 17 TRBV5-1 . CASSLAPSGSSSYEQYF
TRBJ1-6 14 TRBV27 . CASSFDSQNSPLHF
TRBJ2-7 13 TRBV10-1 . CASSDGQYHEQYF
TRBJ1-2 14 TRBV14 . CASSQAQGNGGYTF
TRBJ1-2 13 TRBV2 . CASTTLWGYGYTF
TRBJ2-4 18 TRBV20-1 few CSARVAGVSEGRVNIQYF
TRBJ1-1 15 TRBV4-1 . CASSQDSGGPTEAFF
TRBJ2-5 15 TRBV28 few CASSTSGGSQETQYF
TRBJ2-3 14 TRBV24-1 few CATMNPSLGDTQYF
TRBJ2-3 15 TRBV3-1 few CASSQKGGRTDTQYF
TRBJ2-3 14 TRBV29-1 few CSPVVKGGPDTQYF
TRBJ2-1 17 TRBV9 . CASSVQADRERGNEQFF
TRBJ2-1 13 TRBV4-2 few CASSPALINEQFF
TRBJ2-1 14 TRBV4-1 . CASSQLLSYNEQFF
TRBJ2-3 15 TRBV6-5 . CASSYEGAYTDTQYF
TRBJ1-1 12 TRBV29-1 few CSAVPGQGRAFF
TRBJ2-5 13 TRBV20-1 many CSARALAEETQYF
TRBJ2-1 15 TRBV27 . CASSLLAGLSDEQFF
TRBJ1-1 17 TRBV6-6 . CASSYSMPGGLNTEAFF
TRBJ2-7 14 TRBV5-6 few CASSLGGQVYEQYF
TRBJ1-1 16 TRBV7-3 . CASSLGDRGLNTEAFF
TRBJ1-1 14 TRBV5-1 . CASSGARGETEAFF
TRBJ2-5 12 TRBV29-1 many CSVDRKEETQYF
TRBJ2-7 15 TRBV6-5 . CASRPSGTGSYEQYF
TRBJ2-2 14 TRBV20-1 few CSASPYSRTGELFF
TRBJ2-7 15 TRBV20-1 many CSARGTSGVGDEQYF
TRBJ2-2 17 TRBV3-1 once CASSLIPAPSGTGELFF
TRBJ1-1 14 TRBV9 . CASGSGRGRTEAFF
TRBJ2-5 15 TRBV5-1 few CASSRGTQAAETQYF
TRBJ1-2 15 TRBV10-3 many CAISGQGRSNYGYTF
TRBJ1-2 17 TRBV30 . CAWSVKRGQGAYYGYTF
TRBJ2-7 13 TRBV7-3 many CASSLHVAGEQYF
TRBJ1-5 15 TRBV20-1 . CSARDQGLRGEPQHF
TRBJ1-1 14 TRBV6-6 . CASENRGLNTEAFF
TRBJ2-2 18 TRBV4-1 . CASSQDLAVRVNTGELFF